This TCR beta chain was retrieved from a study of PD-1 blockade in classical Hodgkin lymphoma. Broader study findings: The study found complete responders had baseline diversity similar to newly diagnosed patients.

Noted time point: cycle 4 day 1 (C4D1), after about 6 weeks of nivolumab. Each patient relapsed following autologous stem cell transplantation, and prior brentuximab vedotin exposure differed. Turning to this clone: Its target is unknown.

The CDR3 runs to 15 residues. The germline gives CDR1 LNHDA, CDR2 SQIVND (reference sequence). J lost 2 bases, V lost 5 bases, and 6 bases had no gene match. TCRdb's copy holds only in-frame clones and misses some; the assay was immunoSEQ multiplex PCR. The profile shows about 39,000 clones, about 77% of them singletons. This clonotype was sampled from a human donor with classical Hodgkin lymphoma. Sequenced material: peripheral blood mononuclear cells (PBMCs), taken before the fourth cycle of nivolumab. The chain has TRBV19 and TRBJ2-1; TRBD2 matches at 7 bases. Here the CDR3 DNA reads TGTGCCAGTAGTCGCGGGGGTTTCACCTACAATGAGCAGTTCTTC. It yields the protein CASSRGGFTYNEQFF.